The T cell receptor beta chain described here comes from a study of T cells in Graves' hyperthyroidism and ophthalmopathy. Study outcomes and limitations: Clonotypes that were expanded in thyroid above 0.001 mostly appeared in blood too.

V dropped 3 bases and J dropped 4 bases, with 8 bases sitting between them. CDR3 length: 13 amino acids. Germline V gene lookup returns CDR1 KGHSH and CDR2 LQKENI. Patients were aged 18 to 65, had disease duration under 2 months, and had newly diagnosed hyperthyroidism. For the diagnoses, clinical symptoms, serum thyroxine and TRAb, thyroid ultrasound and orbital computed tomography were used. This clonotype is categorized as medium-sized. The antigen is not known. What was amplified from RNA transcripts were TCR beta CDR3 regions. Primed by the HTBI set, a first-round RT-PCR was run on the TCR CDR3. TCRdb reprocessed the multiplex PCR reads with MiXCR, giving one entry per CDR3 protein. The table lists about 420,000 distinct CDR3 sequences, about an eighth of them singletons, with around 5.3% in the top ten.

The chain is built from TRBV18 and TRBJ2-3; D is possibly TRBD1 or TRBD2 (5 bases each). The sequencing input was blood. The clonotype was recovered from a woman aged 18-29 years with Graves' hyperthyroidism. This CDR3 reads CASSPGVADTQYF. In nucleotides, the CDR3 is TGTGCCAGCTCACCGGGGGTGGCAGATACGCAGTATTTT.